The 16 T cell receptor beta chains below were found in one sample sequenced in a study of T cell repertoires in cytomegalovirus infection. TCRdb fed the reads into MiXCR, producing one record per CDR3 protein. The sample has tens of thousands of distinct CDR3 sequences, 4% seen once. Sequencing was carried out using PBMCs. Every receptor here comes from a human donor in good health (CMV status not recorded). Some clones in this sample may be carry-over from other donors' samples.

This clonotype was seen many times. The CDR3 reads CASSLRPGTGGSSLHF. The CDR3 DNA follows: TGTGCCAGCAGCTTGCGACCCGGGACAGGGGGCAGTTCCCTCCACTTT. The chain links TRBV7-8 to TRBJ1-6; 12 positions match TRBD1. The germline CDR1 and CDR2 sequences are SGHVS and FQNEAQ. The CDR3 extends over 16 amino acids. J lost 14 bases, V lost 3 bases, and 11 bases had no gene match.

This clonotype is a singleton in its sample. V gene TRBV7-2 combines with J gene TRBJ1-1, with D possibly TRBD1 on 5 matching bases. The CDR3 extends over 13 amino acids. The germline gives CDR1 SGHTA, CDR2 FQGNSA. Between the trimmed V and J ends, which lost 1 base and 7 bases, there was a span of 10 bases. DNA of the CDR3: TGTGCCAGCAGCTTAGTGAGGGGCGGTGAAGCTTTCTTT. Protein: CASSLVRGGEAFF.

This clonotype was counted at least ten times. The CDR3 nucleotides read TGTGCCAGCAGCTTACGGTGGGACAGGGATGCTGAGACCCAGTACTTC. Translating gives CASSLRWDRDAETQYF. The chain has TRBV7-9 and TRBJ2-5, with 9 nucleotides matching TRBD1. CDR3 length: 16 amino acids. From germline, CDR1 is SEHNR and CDR2 FQNEAQ (reference sequence). After removal of 2 bases from V and 5 bases from J, the junction contained 9 bases not matched to a gene. Using reference TRBV7-9 and TRBJ2-5 for the parts outside the CDR3, the full variable domain is DTGVSQNPRHKITKRGQNVTFRCDPISEHNRLYWYRQTLGQGPEFLTYFQNEAQLEKSRLLSDRFSAERPKGSFSTLEIQRTEQGDSAMYLCASSLRWDRDAETQYFGPGTRLLVL.

CDR3 sequence: CASSSSGTSGTTDTQYF. CDR3 DNA sequence: TGTGCCAGCAGCTCTTCCGGGACTAGCGGGACCACAGATACGCAGTATTTT. The chain joins TRBV7-2 to TRBJ2-3; 13 positions match TRBD2. Germline loops: CDR1 SGHTA, CDR2 FQGNSA. The CDR3 has 17 amino acids. Unmatched junction bases numbered 6, after V lost 4 bases and J lost 2 bases.

At least ten counts were recorded for this clonotype. The V call is TRBV7-2, the J call TRBJ2-5; D is uncertain. V gave up 5 bases and J gave up 2 bases, with 12 bases separating them. From germline, CDR1 is SGHTA and CDR2 FQGNSA. The CDR3 runs 14 residues. The CDR3 here is CASSPNMGQETQYF. Here the CDR3 DNA reads TGTGCCAGCAGCCCGAACATGGGACAAGAGACCCAGTACTTC.

This clonotype was counted many times. The V call is TRBV7-2, the J call TRBJ2-2, with TRBD2 matching 8 bases. Losses at the gene ends were 3 bases for V and 4 bases for J; bases not matched to a gene: 7. Germline CDR1 reads SGHTA; CDR2 reads FQGNSA. This CDR3 is 16 amino acids long. DNA for the CDR3: TGTGCCAGCAGCTTCGGCGGGAGGCGGAGCACCGGGGAGCTGTTTTTT. Translation gives CASSFGGRRSTGELFF.

This clonotype was counted many times. V usage is TRBV19 and J usage is TRBJ2-5; D remains unclear. The CDR3 totals 13 residues. The V gene lost 3 bases and the J gene lost 2 bases, with 7 bases spanning the gap. Germline values: CDR1 LNHDA, CDR2 SQIVND (reference sequence). The CDR3 DNA sequence: TGTGCCAGTAGTATTGTACTACAAGAGACCCAGTACTTC. The encoded protein is CASSIVLQETQYF.

This clonotype was seen many times. The rearrangement links TRBV6-5 to TRBJ1-6; D is perhaps TRBD1 (6 bases). This CDR3 is 15 amino acids long. Germline loops: CDR1 MNHEY, CDR2 SVGAGI. V dropped 0 bases and J dropped 5 bases, with 8 bases sitting between them. Written as DNA, the CDR3 is TGTGCCAGCAGTTACTCCGACAGGCATAATTCACCCCTCCACTTT. Protein sequence: CASSYSDRHNSPLHF.

This clonotype was counted at least ten times. The gene calls are TRBV7-9 and TRBJ2-7; D gene unclear. V dropped 8 bases and J dropped 0 bases, with 5 bases sitting between them. Germline-derived CDR1 and CDR2 are SEHNR and FQNEAQ (reference sequence). This CDR3 spans 11 amino acids. DNA for the CDR3: TGTGCCAGCCTTAGCTCCTACGAGCAGTACTTC. This gives the protein CASLSSYEQYF.

The table lists this clonotype with a few counts. The V and J genes are TRBV7-3 and TRBJ2-3, with 9 bases fitting TRBD2. This CDR3 comprises 14 residues. J lost 7 bases, V lost 0 bases, and 2 bases had no gene match. In germline, CDR1 is SGHTA, CDR2 FQGTGA. The CDR3 DNA reads TGTGCCAGCAGCTTAACTAGCGGGAGTCATACGCAGTATTTT. It yields the protein CASSLTSGSHTQYF.

This clonotype came up many times. V and J are TRBV7-2 and TRBJ2-7; weak D call: TRBD2 (6 bases). Looked up from germline, CDR1 is SGHTA and CDR2 is FQGNSA. The CDR3 sequence is 13 residues long. Trimming removed 4 bases from V and 4 bases from J, with 11 bases in between. CDR3 protein: CASSSTTRYEQYF. As DNA, the CDR3 is TGTGCCAGCAGCTCCACGACTAGATACGAGCAGTACTTC.

This clonotype occurred many times. The gene calls are TRBV28 and TRBJ2-2, with D perhaps matching TRBD2 (5 bases). Germline V CDR1 and CDR2: MDHEN, SYDVKM. V was trimmed by 3 bases and J by 4 bases, leaving 12 bases between them. The CDR3 totals 15 residues. This CDR3 is CASSLPLRGTGELFF. The CDR3 nucleotides read TGTGCCAGCAGTTTGCCTCTTCGGGGCACCGGGGAGCTGTTTTTT.

This clonotype was recorded at least ten times. CDR3 nucleotide sequence: TGTGCCAGCAGTTCCTGGGATCTTCCTGGCATTCAGTACTTC. This translates into CASSSWDLPGIQYF. This rearrangement joins TRBV12-3 or TRBV12-4 to TRBJ2-4; D ambiguous. The CDR3 runs 14 residues. Trimming removed 4 bases from V and 9 bases from J, with 16 bases in between.

This clonotype was recorded at least ten times. The rearrangement uses TRBV6-2 or TRBV6-3 and TRBJ2-3, with a possible D match to TRBD2 (5 bases). Between the trimmed V and J ends, which lost 6 bases and 0 bases, there was a span of 19 bases. Germline values: CDR1 MNHEY, CDR2 SVGEGT. The CDR3 covers 17 residues. The CDR3 coding sequence is TGTGCCAGCAGACAGTGGGGAGCGCGGACTAGCACAGATACGCAGTATTTT. This gives the protein CASRQWGARTSTDTQYF.

This clonotype was counted ten times or more. The rearrangement links TRBV12-3 or TRBV12-4 to TRBJ1-4; D ambiguous. This CDR3 is 15 amino acids long. Trimming pared 5 bases from V and 0 bases from J, leaving 10 bases between. The CDR3 sequence is CASSLSRATNEKLFF. As DNA, the CDR3 is TGTGCCAGCAGTCTATCCCGGGCAACTAATGAAAAACTGTTTTTT.

This clonotype was seen ten or more times. The V and J genes are TRBV27 and TRBJ2-7; D perhaps matches TRBD1 (5 bases). Germline V gene data show CDR1 as MNHEY and CDR2 as SMNVEV (reference sequence). This CDR3 has 13 residues. The germline V and J ends were trimmed by 6 bases and 5 bases, with 14 bases remaining between them. The CDR3 nucleotides are TGTGCCAGCAGCACGGACACCTTCAACGAGCAGTACTTC. Encoded protein: CASSTDTFNEQYF.